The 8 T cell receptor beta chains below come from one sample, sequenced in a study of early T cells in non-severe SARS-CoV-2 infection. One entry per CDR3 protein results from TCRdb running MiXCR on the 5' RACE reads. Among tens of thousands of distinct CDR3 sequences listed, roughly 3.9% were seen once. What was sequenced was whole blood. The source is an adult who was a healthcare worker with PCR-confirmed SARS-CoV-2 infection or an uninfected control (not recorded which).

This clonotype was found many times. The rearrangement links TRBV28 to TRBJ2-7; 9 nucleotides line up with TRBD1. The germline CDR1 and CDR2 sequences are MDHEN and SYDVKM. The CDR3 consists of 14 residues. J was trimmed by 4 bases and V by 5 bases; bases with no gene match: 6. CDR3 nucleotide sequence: TGTGCCAGCAGTCGCGGACAGGGGTTATACGAGCAGTACTTC. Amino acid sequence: CASSRGQGLYEQYF.

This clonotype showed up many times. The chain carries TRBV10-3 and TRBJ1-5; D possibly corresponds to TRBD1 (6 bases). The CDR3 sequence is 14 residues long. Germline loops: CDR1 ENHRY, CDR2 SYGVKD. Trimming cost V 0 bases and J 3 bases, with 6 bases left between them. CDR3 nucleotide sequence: TGTGCCATCAGTGAGTCGGGACACAATCAGCCCCAGCATTTT. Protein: CAISESGHNQPQHF.

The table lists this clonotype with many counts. CDR3 nucleotides: TGCGCCAGCAGCCAAGGTTACAGGGCAGATTCACCCCTCCACTTT. Its protein is CASSQGYRADSPLHF. The chain couples TRBV4-3 to TRBJ1-6; possible D gene TRBD1, 6 bases. The germline V gene has CDR1 LGHNA and CDR2 YSLEER. CDR3 length equals 15 residues. V lost 1 base, J lost 8 bases, and 12 bases lay in between.

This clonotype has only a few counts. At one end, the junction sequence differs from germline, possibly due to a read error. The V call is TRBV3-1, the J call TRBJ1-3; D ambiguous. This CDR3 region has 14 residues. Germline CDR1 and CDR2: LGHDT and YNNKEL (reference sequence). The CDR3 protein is CASSHLTSENTIYF. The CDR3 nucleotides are TGTGCCAGCAGCCATCTCACCTCTGAAAACACCATATATTTT.

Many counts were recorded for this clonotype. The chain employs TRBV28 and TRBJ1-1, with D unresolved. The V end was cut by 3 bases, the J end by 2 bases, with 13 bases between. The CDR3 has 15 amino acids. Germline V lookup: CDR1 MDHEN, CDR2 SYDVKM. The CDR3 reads CASSFPHGSNTEAFF. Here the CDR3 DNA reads TGTGCCAGCAGTTTCCCCCACGGCAGTAACACTGAAGCTTTCTTT.

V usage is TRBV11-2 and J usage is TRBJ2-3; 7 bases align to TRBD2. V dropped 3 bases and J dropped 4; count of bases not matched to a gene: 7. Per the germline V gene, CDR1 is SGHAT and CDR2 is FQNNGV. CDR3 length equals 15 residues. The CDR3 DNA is TGTGCCAGCAGCTTTTTCGGCGGGAGCTCAGATACGCAGTATTTT. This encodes CASSFFGGSSDTQYF. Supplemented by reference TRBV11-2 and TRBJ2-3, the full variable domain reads EAGVAQSPRYKIIEKRQSVAFWCNPISGHATLYWYQQILGQGPKLLIQFQNNGVVDDSQLPKDRFSAERLKGVDSTLKIQPAKLEDSAVYLCASSFFGGSSDTQYFGPGTRLTVL.

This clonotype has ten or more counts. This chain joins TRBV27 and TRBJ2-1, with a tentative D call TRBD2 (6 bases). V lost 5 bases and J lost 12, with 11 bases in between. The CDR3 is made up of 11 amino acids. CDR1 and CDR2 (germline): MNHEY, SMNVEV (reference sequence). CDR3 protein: CASSGGIGQFF. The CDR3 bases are TGTGCCAGCAGTGGGGGGATAGGGCAGTTCTTC.

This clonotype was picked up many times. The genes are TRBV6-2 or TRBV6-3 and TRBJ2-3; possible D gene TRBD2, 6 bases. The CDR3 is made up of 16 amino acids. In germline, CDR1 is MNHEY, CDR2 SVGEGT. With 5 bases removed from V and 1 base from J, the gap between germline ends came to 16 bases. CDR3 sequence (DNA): TGTGCCAGCAGTAACCCTGCAGGAGGGCGCACAGATACGCAGTATTTT. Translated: CASSNPAGGRTDTQYF.